One T cell receptor (beta chain) is described in this entry. The CDR3 has 17 residues. In germline, CDR1 is MNHEY, CDR2 SMNVEV (reference sequence). V was pared by 2 bases and J by 2 bases, with 7 bases of the junction left unmatched. This specimen belongs to a study of cytomegalovirus exposure and HLA in healthy donors. Assay: immunoSEQ multiplex PCR; the TCRdb copy retains only in-frame clones and omits some. The top ten clones hold roughly 1.2% of a sample with over 250,000 clones, roughly nine tenths of them seen once. This chain links TRBV27 with TRBJ2-3, with 10 nucleotides matching TRBD2. The sequence came from a woman in her twenties or thirties in good health and CMV-seropositive. Source material: PBMCs. CDR3 sequence: CASSLAPLAGYTDTQYF. The CDR3 coding sequence is TGTGCCAGCAGTTTAGCCCCACTAGCGGGATACACAGATACGCAGTATTTT.